A single sample is the source of the 15 T cell receptor beta chains below, sequenced in a study of cytomegalovirus exposure and HLA in healthy donors. Primers for the PCR totalled 60 Vbeta and 13 Jbeta. Using immunoSEQ multiplex PCR, the repertoire was profiled, and TCRdb retains in-frame clones only, with some absent. The repertoire holds around 150,000 clones, 55% to 70% seen once, with less than 3.5% in the top ten. Specimen: PBMCs. Receptors originate from a woman between 40 and 50 years old in good health and CMV-seropositive.

The V and J genes are TRBV18 and TRBJ2-2; TRBD1 aligns across 8 bases. V was pared by 6 bases and J by 7 bases, with 7 bases of the junction left unmatched. The CDR3 consists of 14 residues. Germline lookup yields CDR1 KGHSH and CDR2 LQKENI. DNA for the CDR3: TGTGCCAGCTCCTTGGGACAGGCTAACGGGGAGCTGTTTTTT. This sequence encodes CASSLGQANGELFF.

The chain recombines TRBV9 with TRBJ2-7; 10 bases line up with TRBD1. V gave up 7 bases and J gave up 5 bases; unmatched junction bases: 3. Germline loops: CDR1 SGDLS, CDR2 YYNGEE. CDR3 size: 12 residues. CDR3 residues: CASEGQGNEQYF. CDR3 nucleotide sequence: TGTGCCAGCGAGGGACAGGGGAACGAGCAGTACTTC.

The chain recombines TRBV28 with TRBJ2-1, with TRBD2 matching over 9 bases. The germline gives CDR1 MDHEN, CDR2 SYDVKM. V gave up 3 bases and J gave up 8 bases; unmatched junction bases: 8. The CDR3 is made up of 15 amino acids. The CDR3 region is CASSFAGGFRDEQFF. The CDR3 bases are TGTGCCAGCAGTTTCGCGGGAGGGTTCAGGGATGAGCAGTTCTTC.

This chain joins TRBV28 and TRBJ2-5; TRBD2 matches 9 bases. The DNA end is more similar to TRBJ2-7, so the J call may be wrong. The CDR3 extends over 14 amino acids. Germline assignment: CDR1 MDHEN and CDR2 SYDVKM. CDR3 in DNA: TGTGCCAGCAGTTTAGCGGGAGGGCCCCACGAGCAGTACTTC. Residues: CASSLAGGPHEQYF.

The chain employs TRBV5-1 and TRBJ1-4; D uncertain. Germline CDR1 reads SGHRS; CDR2 reads YFSETQ. The CDR3 extends over 14 amino acids. V was trimmed by 2 bases and J by 8 bases, leaving 13 bases between them. CDR3 DNA sequence: TGCGCCAGCAGCTTACGAGATTCATCCGAAAAACTGTTTTTT. This encodes CASSLRDSSEKLFF.

J is TRBJ2-2 and V is TRBV18, with a weak D call TRBD1 (5 bases). V dropped 5 bases and J dropped 4 bases, with 14 bases sitting between them. Per the germline V gene, CDR1 is KGHSH and CDR2 is LQKENI. The CDR3 spans 15 residues. The CDR3 here is CASSRLDISTGELFF. As DNA, the CDR3 is TGTGCCAGCTCAAGGTTGGACATCAGCACCGGGGAGCTGTTTTTT.

J is TRBJ1-4 and V is TRBV9, with D hard to call. V dropped 0 bases and J dropped 0 bases, with 9 bases sitting between them. The germline V gene has CDR1 SGDLS and CDR2 YYNGEE. CDR3 length: 16 amino acids. In DNA form, the CDR3 reads TGTGCCAGCAGCGTAGGGGGAGGTGCAACTAATGAAAAACTGTTTTTT. This translates into CASSVGGGATNEKLFF.

The genes are TRBV7-3 and TRBJ2-7; 12 bases map to TRBD1. The junction had 5 bases not matched to a gene; V was cut back by 3 bases and J by 5 bases. This CDR3 has 15 amino acids. CDR1 and CDR2 (germline): SGHTA, FQGTGA. Written as DNA, the CDR3 is TGTGCCAGCAGCTTGGGACAGGGGGCGTTGAACGAGCAGTACTTC. Translation: CASSLGQGALNEQYF. Full variable domain (missing parts from reference TRBV7-3 and TRBJ2-7): GAGVSQTPSNKVTEKGKYVELRCDPISGHTALYWYRQSLGQGPEFLIYFQGTGAADDSGLPNDRFFAVRPEGSVSTLKIQRTERGDSAVYLCASSLGQGALNEQYFGPGTRLTVT.

The rearrangement uses TRBV29-1 and TRBJ2-1; D not resolved. Trimming took off 4 bases at V and 6 bases at J, with 10 bases between the two ends. The V gene's germline CDR1 is SQVTM and CDR2 ANQGSEA. The CDR3 is 12 residues long. The DNA of the CDR3 is TGCAGCGTTGCCCCCGTTTTCAATGAGCAGTTCTTC. This encodes CSVAPVFNEQFF.

The V call is TRBV5-4, the J call TRBJ1-2, with D hard to call. CDR1 is SGHNT and CDR2 is YYREEE in the germline V gene (reference sequence). The CDR3 runs 14 residues. The V end lost 0 bases, the J end lost 0 bases, and 6 bases lay between the germline ends. The CDR3 DNA follows: TGTGCCAGCAGCTTGGATCCTTCTAACTATGGCTACACCTTC. Encoded protein: CASSLDPSNYGYTF. Drawing the rest from reference TRBV5-4 and TRBJ1-2, the complete variable domain is ETGVTQSPTHLIKTRGQQVTLRCSSQSGHNTVSWYQQALGQGPQFIFQYYREEENGRGNFPPRFSGLQFPNYSSELNVNALELDDSALYLCASSLDPSNYGYTFGSGTRLTVV.

The chain couples TRBV5-1 to TRBJ2-5; D might be TRBD1 (6 bases). This CDR3 has 15 residues. Germline V lookup: CDR1 SGHRS, CDR2 YFSETQ. V was shortened by 4 bases and J by 1 base, with 14 bases between the two germline ends. CDR3 in DNA: TGCGCCAGCAGCGGACAAACAGGGTCCCAAGAGACCCAGTACTTC. Translating it yields CASSGQTGSQETQYF.

The V call is TRBV5-8, the J call TRBJ1-5, with D tentatively TRBD1 (6 bases). Germline CDR1 is SGHTS and CDR2 is YDEGEE. Between the trimmed V and J ends, which lost 6 bases and 7 bases, there was a span of 20 bases. CDR3 length equals 15 residues. CDR3: CASTPGVRAGQPQHF. Written as DNA, the CDR3 is TGTGCCAGCACCCCAGGGGTGCGAGCGGGGCAGCCCCAGCATTTT. Full variable domain (remainder filled in from reference TRBV5-8 and TRBJ1-5): EAGVTQSPTHLIKTRGQQATLRCSPISGHTSVYWYQQALGLGLQFLLWYDEGEERNRGNFPPRFSGRQFPNYSSELNVNALELEDSALYLCASTPGVRAGQPQHFGDGTRLSIL.

The V gene is TRBV4-2, the J gene TRBJ2-5; no clear D. The end of the DNA aligns better with TRBJ2-7, so the J call may be wrong. The CDR3 covers 13 residues. CDR1 LGHNA and CDR2 YNFKEQ come from the germline V gene. DNA for the CDR3: TGTGCCAGCAGCCAAGATGGCCGACTCGAGCAGTACTTC. It yields the protein CASSQDGRLEQYF.

V is TRBV7-3 and J is TRBJ2-5; TRBD1 might be the D (6 bases). Germline values: CDR1 SGHTA, CDR2 FQGTGA. CDR3 size: 15 residues. Trimming took 5 bases from V and 1 from J, leaving 14 bases between them. The CDR3 bases are TGTGCCAGCAGCCTGACCGACAGGACCCAAGAGACCCAGTACTTC. Translating it yields CASSLTDRTQETQYF. The full variable domain, in which reference TRBV7-3 and TRBJ2-5 provide the parts outside the CDR3, is GAGVSQTPSNKVTEKGKYVELRCDPISGHTALYWYRQSLGQGPEFLIYFQGTGAADDSGLPNDRFFAVRPEGSVSTLKIQRTERGDSAVYLCASSLTDRTQETQYFGPGTRLLVL.

This sequence joins TRBV29-1 and TRBJ2-1, with 8 positions matching TRBD1. Germline CDR1 and CDR2: SQVTM and ANQGSEA. The CDR3 sequence is 17 residues long. The V segment lost 3 bases and the J segment 5 bases; nucleotides outside the gene matches: 15. The chain's CDR3 is CSVENIGGRQGNNEQFF. Written as DNA, the CDR3 is TGCAGCGTTGAGAACATTGGGGGGAGACAGGGGAACAATGAGCAGTTCTTC.